Below are 11 T cell receptor beta chains sequenced from a single sample in a study of blood T cells in healthy people across ages. The authors ran a second PCR of roughly 6 to 12 cycles using a sample-barcoded 5' primer and a J-beta primer mix. TCRdb ran MiXCR on the 5' RACE reads and lists one entry per CDR3 protein. Among about 1,800,000 distinct CDR3 sequences listed, 28% were seen once. The material sequenced was blood. The receptors come from a woman younger than 45 in good health.

The table lists this clonotype with many counts. The chain employs TRBV29-1 and TRBJ2-1; 13 bases are a match to TRBD2. The V gene end was trimmed by 4 bases and the J gene end by 7 bases; junction bases not matched to a gene: 1. CDR3 length: 13 residues. In germline, CDR1 is SQVTM, CDR2 ANQGSEA. CDR3 in amino acids: CSVGLAGGNEQFF. DNA of the CDR3: TGCAGCGTTGGACTAGCGGGAGGAAATGAGCAGTTCTTC.

This chain joins TRBV10-3 and TRBJ1-5; D is unresolved. The CDR3 covers 15 residues. CDR1 is ENHRY, CDR2 SYGVKD, per germline. The ends were cut back, 4 bases at V and 0 bases at J, with 10 bases in the middle. The CDR3 loop reads CAISADGDSNQPQHF. The CDR3 coding sequence is TGTGCCATCAGTGCCGACGGAGATAGCAATCAGCCCCAGCATTTT.

A note on this clonotype: A much larger clone differs by one base, so this may be a read error. V gene TRBV10-3 combines with J gene TRBJ2-1; 10 nucleotides agree with TRBD1. There are 15 residues in the CDR3. The J segment lost 9 bases and the V segment lost 5 bases, leaving 10 bases of the junction unmatched. Germline lookup yields CDR1 ENHRY and CDR2 SYGVKD. The CDR3 region has the DNA TGTGCCATCAGTAACCGGGACAGGGGCCACGGTGAGCAGTTCTTC. Protein: CAISNRDRGHGEQFF.

This clonotype came up a few times. The CDR3 protein is CASSEVSYSNQPQHF. The CDR3 bases are TGTGCCAGCAGTGAAGTTTCTTACAGCAATCAGCCCCAGCATTTT. The chain uses TRBV6-1 and TRBJ1-5; unclear D gene. V lost 1 base and J lost 1, with 8 bases in between. Germline V gene sequence: CDR1 MNHNS, CDR2 SASEGT. The CDR3 extends over 15 amino acids.

This clonotype was seen a handful of times. The chain links TRBV14 to TRBJ1-2, with 11 positions matching TRBD1. The CDR3 contains 15 residues. V dropped 4 bases and J dropped 4; count of bases not matched to a gene: 5. CDR1 and CDR2 (germline): SGHDN, FVKESK. CDR3 region: CASSPGTGGTYGYTF. The CDR3 nucleotides are TGTGCCAGCAGCCCTGGGACAGGGGGTACCTATGGCTACACCTTC.

This clonotype has more than one count but fewer than ten. The genes are TRBV5-1 and TRBJ2-5, with TRBD2 as a possible D gene (6 bases). Per the germline V gene, CDR1 is SGHRS and CDR2 is YFSETQ. The CDR3 is made up of 15 amino acids. The V end was cut by 4 bases, the J end by 7 bases, with 20 bases between. CDR3 region: CASSPPGLSPATQYF. The CDR3 DNA reads TGCGCCAGCAGCCCCCCGGGACTCTCACCGGCGACCCAGTACTTC.

This rearrangement joins TRBV7-9 to TRBJ1-4; D ambiguous. The germline CDR1 and CDR2 sequences are SEHNR and FQNEAQ (reference sequence). The CDR3 runs 15 residues. V was clipped by 0 bases and J by 10 bases, with 15 bases between them. CDR3 sequence: CASSLAMAEVGKLFF. CDR3 sequence (DNA): TGTGCCAGCAGCTTAGCTATGGCGGAGGTCGGAAAACTGTTTTTT.

This clonotype showed up many times. The chain joins TRBV7-3 to TRBJ2-5, with D perhaps TRBD1 or TRBD2 (6 bases each). This CDR3 comprises 16 residues. Deletions cut 5 bases from V and 4 bases from J, with 20 bases between. CDR1 is SGHTA and CDR2 is FQGTGA in the germline V gene. In DNA form, the CDR3 reads TGTGCCAGCAGCCTCAACGGGGGCAGCAATGGAGAGACCCAGTACTTC. Its translation is CASSLNGGSNGETQYF.

The CDR3 nucleotides read TGTGCCAGCAGCCAATGGCCGGGCGGGAGGGCCGAGGGCTACGAGCAGTACTTC. This codes for CASSQWPGGRAEGYEQYF. J is TRBJ2-7 and V is TRBV3-1, with TRBD2 matching over 9 bases. Germline CDR1 is LGHDT and CDR2 is YNNKEL (reference sequence). V shed 2 bases and J 3 bases; nucleotides not matched to a gene: 14. This CDR3 has 18 residues.

In its sample, this clonotype was seen many times. The chain employs TRBV29-1 and TRBJ2-7; 7 positions match TRBD1. V trimming: 2 bases; J trimming: 4 bases; junction bases outside the gene matches: 8. Germline V gene lookup returns CDR1 SQVTM and CDR2 ANQGSEA. CDR3 length equals 14 residues. CDR3 in DNA: TGCAGCGTTGAAAGACGAGGGGGCGCTTACGAGCAGTACTTC. This codes for CSVERRGGAYEQYF.

This clonotype was detected ten times or more. V and J are TRBV10-3 and TRBJ2-1; D might be TRBD1 (6 bases). The germline CDR1 and CDR2 sequences are ENHRY and SYGVKD. The CDR3 extends over 11 amino acids. Trimming left V 10 bases short and J 6 bases short, with 10 bases between. The CDR3 DNA sequence: TGTGCCACAAGCAGGGGCAATGAGCAGTTCTTC. Its translation is CATSRGNEQFF.